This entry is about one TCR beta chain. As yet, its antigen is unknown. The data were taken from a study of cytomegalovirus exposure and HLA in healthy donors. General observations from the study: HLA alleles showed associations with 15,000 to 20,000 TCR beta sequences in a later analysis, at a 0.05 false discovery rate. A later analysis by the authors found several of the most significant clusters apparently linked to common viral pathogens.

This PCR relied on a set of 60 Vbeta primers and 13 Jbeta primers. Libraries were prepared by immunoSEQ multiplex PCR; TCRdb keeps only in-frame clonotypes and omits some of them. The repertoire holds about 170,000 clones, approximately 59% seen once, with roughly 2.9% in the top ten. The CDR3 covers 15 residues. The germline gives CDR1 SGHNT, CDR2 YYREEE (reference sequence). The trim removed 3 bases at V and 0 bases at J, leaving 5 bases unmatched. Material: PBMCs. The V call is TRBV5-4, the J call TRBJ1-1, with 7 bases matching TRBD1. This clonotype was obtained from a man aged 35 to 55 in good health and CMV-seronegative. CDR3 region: CASSSQTGLNTEAFF. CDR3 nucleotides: TGTGCCAGCAGCTCTCAGACAGGGCTGAACACTGAAGCTTTCTTT.